This TCR beta chain is drawn from a study of cytomegalovirus exposure and HLA in healthy donors. Across the whole study: Genetic ancestry analysis placed approximately 80% of the 300 to 500 donors that were genotyped in the Caucasian-associated cluster. Study conclusions and caveats: Evidence from a later analysis indicated that most CMV-associated TCR beta chains looked HLA-restricted. Later analysis indicated greater clonal expansion among HLA-associated TCR beta chains than among equally common other chains. A later analysis by the authors found several of the most significant clusters apparently linked to common viral pathogens.

Germline V CDR1 and CDR2: MDHEN, SYDVKM. The CDR3 runs 15 residues. Trimming left V 4 bases short and J 3 bases short, with 12 bases between. As concerns this clone: Its specificity is not known.

Both 60 Vbeta primers and 13 Jbeta primers went into the PCR. Assay used: immunoSEQ multiplex PCR; TCRdb lists only in-frame clones, some missing. The sample has about 130,000 clones; around 76% are singletons. V gene TRBV28 combines with J gene TRBJ2-2, with D tentatively TRBD1 (6 bases). This clonotype originated in a woman aged 55-69 years in good health and CMV-seropositive. The material sequenced was PBMCs. The CDR3 nucleotides are TGTGCCAGCAGTTCTGGGGGCGCGGACACCGGGGAGCTGTTTTTT. This translates into CASSSGGADTGELFF. Drawing the rest from reference TRBV28 and TRBJ2-2, the complete variable domain is DVKVTQSSRYLVKRTGEKVFLECVQDMDHENMFWYRQDPGLGLRLIYFSYDVKMKEKGDIPEGYSVSREKKERFSLILESASTNQTSMYLCASSSGGADTGELFFGEGSRLTVL.